The clone carrying this T cell receptor beta chain was counted once. Clones were sequenced by immunoSEQ multiplex PCR, and TCRdb holds only the in-frame ones, with some missing. The table includes 68,000 or so clones, about 90% detected once. The data are from a study of T cell changes during pregnancy in multiple sclerosis. This CDR3 region has 15 residues. The V gene lost 4 bases and the J gene lost 0 bases, with 10 bases spanning the gap. Per germline, CDR1 KGHSH and CDR2 LQKENI. The starting material was peripheral blood, obtained in the second trimester of pregnancy. This receptor was identified in a female donor with multiple sclerosis, enrolled in a pregnancy study. The chain combines TRBV18 with TRBJ1-3; D might be TRBD1 (5 bases). The CDR3 DNA follows: TGTGCCAGCTCACGACAGCAGCACTCTGGAAACACCATATATTTT. This gives the protein CASSRQQHSGNTIYF.